This T cell receptor beta chain emerged from a study of shared T cell receptors in the human thymus. The germline CDR1 and CDR2 sequences are MGHDK and SYGVNS. V was cut by 2 bases and J by 4 bases, with 12 bases left in between. There are 15 residues in the CDR3. Sequenced by immunoSEQ multiplex PCR; TCRdb stores in-frame clones only, minus some. The sample lists 55,000 to 75,000 clones, around 96% occurring once. The sample was thymocytes. The origin of this receptor is a human donor. The chain couples TRBV25-1 to TRBJ2-1, with D possibly matching TRBD2 (6 bases). CDR3 region: CASSEGASVYNEQFF. CDR3 sequence (DNA): TGTGCCAGCAGTGAAGGGGCTAGCGTTTACAATGAGCAGTTCTTC.